The entry below gives a single T cell receptor beta chain sequence along with its context. Its antigen is currently unknown. V was pared by 3 bases and J by 1 base, with 6 bases of the junction left unmatched. CDR3 length: 16 amino acids. The germline V gene encodes CDR1 SGHRS and CDR2 YFSETQ. The sample belongs to a study of shared clonotypes between healthy human individuals. Overall study findings and caveats: Memory subsets had estimated richness that was generally smaller than that of naive subsets. A few donors showed sharing of approximately 5% of naive CD4 clonotypes. Rarefaction gave evidence that sorted-subset sequencing remained incomplete despite large depth.

Sequencing was performed with immunoSEQ multiplex PCR; in TCRdb, only in-frame clones are kept and a portion is missing. The table has over a million clones, 75% to 80% seen once. Sequencing was carried out using memory CD4+ T cells from PBMCs. Stated subset: CD45RA-negative fraction. The source of this sequence is a young man in good health. Some clones in this sample may be carry-over from other donors' samples. The chain uses TRBV5-1 and TRBJ2-7; 11 bases agree with TRBD1. The CDR3 nucleotides are TGCGCCAGCAGCTCTGGACAGGGGGCGCTATCCTACGAGCAGTACTTC. This gives the protein CASSSGQGALSYEQYF.